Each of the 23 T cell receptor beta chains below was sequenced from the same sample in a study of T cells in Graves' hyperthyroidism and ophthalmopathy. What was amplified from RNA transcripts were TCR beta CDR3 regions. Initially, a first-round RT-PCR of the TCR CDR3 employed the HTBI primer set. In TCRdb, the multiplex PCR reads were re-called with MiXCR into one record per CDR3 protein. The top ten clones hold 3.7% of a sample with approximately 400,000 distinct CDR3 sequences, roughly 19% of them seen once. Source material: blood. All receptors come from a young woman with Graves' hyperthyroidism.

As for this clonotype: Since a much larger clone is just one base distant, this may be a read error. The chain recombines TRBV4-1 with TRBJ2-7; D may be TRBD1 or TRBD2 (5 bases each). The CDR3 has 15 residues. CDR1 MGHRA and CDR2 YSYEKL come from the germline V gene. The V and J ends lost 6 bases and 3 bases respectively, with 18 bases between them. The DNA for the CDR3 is TGCGCCAGCAGAAGTTTGGGGGTTCTCCACTACGAGCAGTACTTC. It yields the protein CASRSLGVLHYEQYF.

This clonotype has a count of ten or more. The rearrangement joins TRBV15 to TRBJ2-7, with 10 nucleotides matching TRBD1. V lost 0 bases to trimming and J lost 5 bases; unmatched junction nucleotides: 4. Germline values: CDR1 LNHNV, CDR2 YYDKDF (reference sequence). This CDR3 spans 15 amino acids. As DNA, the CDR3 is TGTGCCACCAGCAGAGAAGGGACAGGGGTCGACGAGCAGTACTTC. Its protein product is CATSREGTGVDEQYF. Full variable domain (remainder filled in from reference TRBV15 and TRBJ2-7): DAMVIQNPRYQVTQFGKPVTLSCSQTLNHNVMYWYQQKSSQAPKLLFHYYDKDFNNEADTPDNFQSRRPNTSFCFLDIRSPGLGDTAMYLCATSREGTGVDEQYFGPGTRLTVT.

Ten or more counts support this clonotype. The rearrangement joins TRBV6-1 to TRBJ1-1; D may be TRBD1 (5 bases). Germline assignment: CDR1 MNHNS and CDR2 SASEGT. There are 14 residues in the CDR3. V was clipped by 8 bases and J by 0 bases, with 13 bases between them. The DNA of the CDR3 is TGTGCCAGCTTTCCCCGGGGGATGAACACTGAAGCTTTCTTT. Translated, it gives CASFPRGMNTEAFF.

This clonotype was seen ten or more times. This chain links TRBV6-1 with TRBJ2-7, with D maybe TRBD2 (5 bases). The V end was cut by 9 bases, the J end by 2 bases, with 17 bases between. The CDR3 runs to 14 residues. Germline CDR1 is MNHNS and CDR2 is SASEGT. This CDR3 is CASKGGGTPYEQYF. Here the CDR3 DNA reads TGTGCCAGTAAGGGCGGAGGTACCCCCTACGAGCAGTACTTC.

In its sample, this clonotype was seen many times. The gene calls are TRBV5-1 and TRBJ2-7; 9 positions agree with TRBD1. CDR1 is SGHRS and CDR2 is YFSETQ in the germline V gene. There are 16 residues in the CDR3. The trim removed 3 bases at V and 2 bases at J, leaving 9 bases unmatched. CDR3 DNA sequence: TGCGCCAGCAGCTCTACAGGGGGCCGCGCCACCTACGAGCAGTACTTC. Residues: CASSSTGGRATYEQYF.

CDR3 sequence: CSVDWGRAGEETQYF. CDR3 coding DNA: TGCAGCGTTGATTGGGGAAGAGCGGGGGAAGAGACCCAGTACTTC. The J gene is TRBJ2-5, the V gene TRBV29-1; 8 bases are shared with TRBD2. The CDR3 is made up of 15 amino acids. V lost 3 bases and J lost 3; bases outside the gene matches: 9. From germline, CDR1 is SQVTM and CDR2 ANQGSEA.

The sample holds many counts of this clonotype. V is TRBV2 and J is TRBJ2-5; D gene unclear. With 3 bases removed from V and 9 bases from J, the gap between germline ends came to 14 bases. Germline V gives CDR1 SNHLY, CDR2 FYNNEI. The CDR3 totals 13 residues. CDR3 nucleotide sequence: TGTGCCAGCAGTGACGTCCTTAAAGTTCCCCAGTACTTC. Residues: CASSDVLKVPQYF.

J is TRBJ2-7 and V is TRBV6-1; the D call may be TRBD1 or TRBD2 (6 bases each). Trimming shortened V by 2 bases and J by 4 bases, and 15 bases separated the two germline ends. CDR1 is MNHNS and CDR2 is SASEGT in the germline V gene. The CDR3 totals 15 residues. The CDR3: CASSESGAQTYEQYF. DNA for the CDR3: TGTGCCAGCAGTGAATCGGGGGCGCAGACATACGAGCAGTACTTC.

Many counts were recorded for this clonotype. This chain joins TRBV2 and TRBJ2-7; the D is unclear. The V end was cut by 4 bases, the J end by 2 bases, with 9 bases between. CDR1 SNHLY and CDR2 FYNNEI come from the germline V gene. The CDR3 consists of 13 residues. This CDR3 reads CASSVWATYEQYF. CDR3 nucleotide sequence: TGTGCCAGCAGTGTGTGGGCTACCTACGAGCAGTACTTC.

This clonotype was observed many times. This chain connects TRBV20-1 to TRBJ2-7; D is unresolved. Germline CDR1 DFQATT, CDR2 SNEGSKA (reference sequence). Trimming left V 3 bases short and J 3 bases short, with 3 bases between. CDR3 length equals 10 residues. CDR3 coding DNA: TGCAGTGCTAGGTACTACGAGCAGTACTTC. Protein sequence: CSARYYEQYF.

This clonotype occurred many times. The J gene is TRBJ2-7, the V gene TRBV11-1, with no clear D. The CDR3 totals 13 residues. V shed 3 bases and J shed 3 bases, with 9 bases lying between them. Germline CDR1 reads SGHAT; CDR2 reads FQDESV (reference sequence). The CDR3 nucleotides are TGTGCCAGCAGCTTCGAGGAACACTACGAGCAGTACTTC. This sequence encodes CASSFEEHYEQYF.

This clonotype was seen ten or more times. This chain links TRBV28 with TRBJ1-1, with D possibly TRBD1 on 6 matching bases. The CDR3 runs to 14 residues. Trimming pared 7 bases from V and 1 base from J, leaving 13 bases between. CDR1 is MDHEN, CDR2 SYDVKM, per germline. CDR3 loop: CASTEDRENTEAFF. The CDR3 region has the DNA TGTGCCAGCACCGAGGACAGAGAGAACACTGAAGCTTTCTTT. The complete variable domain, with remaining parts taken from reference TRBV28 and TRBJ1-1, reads DVKVTQSSRYLVKRTGEKVFLECVQDMDHENMFWYRQDPGLGLRLIYFSYDVKMKEKGDIPEGYSVSREKKERFSLILESASTNQTSMYLCASTEDRENTEAFFGQGTRLTVV.

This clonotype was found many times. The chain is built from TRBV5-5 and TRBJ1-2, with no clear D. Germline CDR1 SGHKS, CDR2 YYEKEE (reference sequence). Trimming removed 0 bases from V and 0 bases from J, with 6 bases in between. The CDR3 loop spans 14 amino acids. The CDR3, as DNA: TGTGCCAGCAGCTTGGCAGCAGCTAACTATGGCTACACCTTC. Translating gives CASSLAAANYGYTF.

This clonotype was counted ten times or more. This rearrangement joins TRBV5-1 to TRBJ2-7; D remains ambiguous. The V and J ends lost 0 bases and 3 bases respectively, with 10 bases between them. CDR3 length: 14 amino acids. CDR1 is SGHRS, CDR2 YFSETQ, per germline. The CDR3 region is CASSLDARSYEQYF. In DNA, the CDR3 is TGCGCCAGCAGCTTGGATGCGAGGAGCTACGAGCAGTACTTC.

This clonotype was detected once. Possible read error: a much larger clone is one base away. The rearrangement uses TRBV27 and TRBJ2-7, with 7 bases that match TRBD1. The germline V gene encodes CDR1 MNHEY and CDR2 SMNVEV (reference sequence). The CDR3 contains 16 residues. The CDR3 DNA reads TGTGCCAGCAGTACGATGGCACGGGACAGCTCCTACGAGGAGTACTTC. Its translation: CASSTMARDSSYEEYF.

CDR3 sequence (DNA): TGTGCCAGCAGATCGGACGGGGGAAGCTCCTACAATGAGCAGTTCTTC. Its protein is CASRSDGGSSYNEQFF. This sequence joins TRBV12-3 or TRBV12-4 and TRBJ2-1; D perhaps matches TRBD2 (6 bases). CDR3 length: 16 amino acids. With 6 bases removed from V and 0 bases from J, the gap between germline ends came to 15 bases.

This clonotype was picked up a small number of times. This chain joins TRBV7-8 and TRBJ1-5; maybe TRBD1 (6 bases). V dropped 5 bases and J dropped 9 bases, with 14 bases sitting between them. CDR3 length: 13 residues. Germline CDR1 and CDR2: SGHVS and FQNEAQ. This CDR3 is CASSVQGGGPQHF. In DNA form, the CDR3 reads TGTGCCAGCAGCGTACAGGGAGGGGGGCCCCAGCATTTT.

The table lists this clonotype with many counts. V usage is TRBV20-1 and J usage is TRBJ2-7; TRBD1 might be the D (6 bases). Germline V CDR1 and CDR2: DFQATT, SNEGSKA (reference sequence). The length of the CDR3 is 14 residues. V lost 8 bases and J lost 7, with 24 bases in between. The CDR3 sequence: CSKTGGSIQGEQYF. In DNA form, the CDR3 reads TGCAGTAAGACAGGAGGATCCATTCAAGGGGAGCAGTACTTC.

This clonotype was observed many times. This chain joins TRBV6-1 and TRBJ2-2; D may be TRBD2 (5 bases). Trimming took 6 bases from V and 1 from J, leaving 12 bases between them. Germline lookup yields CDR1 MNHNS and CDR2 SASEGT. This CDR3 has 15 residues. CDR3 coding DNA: TGTGCCAGCAGCGCCGACGAGGGGAACACCGGGGAGCTGTTTTTT. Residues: CASSADEGNTGELFF.

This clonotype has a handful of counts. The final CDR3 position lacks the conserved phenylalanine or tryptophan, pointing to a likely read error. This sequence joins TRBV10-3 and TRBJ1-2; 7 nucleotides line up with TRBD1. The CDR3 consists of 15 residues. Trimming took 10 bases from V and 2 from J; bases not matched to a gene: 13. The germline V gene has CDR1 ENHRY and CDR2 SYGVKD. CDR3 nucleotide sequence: TGTGCCACGGGAATATGCTCGGGACAGAACTATGGCTACACCGTC. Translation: CATGICSGQNYGYTV.

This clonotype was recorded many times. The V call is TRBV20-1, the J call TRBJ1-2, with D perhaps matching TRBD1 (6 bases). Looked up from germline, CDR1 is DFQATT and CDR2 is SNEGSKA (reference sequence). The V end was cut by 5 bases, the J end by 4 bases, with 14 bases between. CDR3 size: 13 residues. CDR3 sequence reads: CSALTGFGYGYTF. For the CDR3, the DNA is TGCAGTGCTCTCACAGGGTTCGGCTATGGCTACACCTTC.

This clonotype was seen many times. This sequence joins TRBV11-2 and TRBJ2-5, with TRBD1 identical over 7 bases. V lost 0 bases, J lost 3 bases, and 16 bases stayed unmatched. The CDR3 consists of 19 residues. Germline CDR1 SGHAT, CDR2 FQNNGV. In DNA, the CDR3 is TGTGCCAGCAGCTTAGATCTTCTCCAACTGGGGACAGAAAAAGAGACCCAGTACTTC. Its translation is CASSLDLLQLGTEKETQYF.

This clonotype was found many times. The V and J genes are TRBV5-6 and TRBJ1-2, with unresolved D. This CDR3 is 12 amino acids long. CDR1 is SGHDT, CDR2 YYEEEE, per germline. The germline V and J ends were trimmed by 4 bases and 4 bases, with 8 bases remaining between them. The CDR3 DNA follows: TGTGCCAGCAGCGACGAGGGCTATGGCTACACCTTC. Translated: CASSDEGYGYTF.